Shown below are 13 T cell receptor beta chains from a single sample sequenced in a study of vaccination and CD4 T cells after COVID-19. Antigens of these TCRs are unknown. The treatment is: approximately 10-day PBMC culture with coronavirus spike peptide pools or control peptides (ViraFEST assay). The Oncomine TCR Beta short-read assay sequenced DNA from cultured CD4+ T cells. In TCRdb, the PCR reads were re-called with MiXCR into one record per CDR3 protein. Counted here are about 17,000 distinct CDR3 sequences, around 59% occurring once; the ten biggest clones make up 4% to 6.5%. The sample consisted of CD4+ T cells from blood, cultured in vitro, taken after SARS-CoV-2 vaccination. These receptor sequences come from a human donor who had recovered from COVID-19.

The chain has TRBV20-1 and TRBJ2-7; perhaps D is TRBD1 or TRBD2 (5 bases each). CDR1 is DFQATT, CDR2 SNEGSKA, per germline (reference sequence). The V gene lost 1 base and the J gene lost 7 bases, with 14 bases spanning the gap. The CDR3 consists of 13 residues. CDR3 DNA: TGCAGTGCTAGAGGCCGCGTGGGGGAGGAGCAGTACTTC. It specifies CSARGRVGEEQYF.

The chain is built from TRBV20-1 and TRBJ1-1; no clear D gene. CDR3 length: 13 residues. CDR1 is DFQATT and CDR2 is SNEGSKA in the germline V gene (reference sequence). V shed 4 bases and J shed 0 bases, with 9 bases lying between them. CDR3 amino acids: CSAIHRVNTEAFF. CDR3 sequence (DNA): TGCAGTGCTATACACAGAGTGAACACTGAAGCTTTCTTT.

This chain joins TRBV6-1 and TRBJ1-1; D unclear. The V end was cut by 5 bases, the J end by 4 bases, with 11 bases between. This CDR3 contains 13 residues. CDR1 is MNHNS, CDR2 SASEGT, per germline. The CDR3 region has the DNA TGTGCCAGCAGTAAGGAGCTTCTCACTGAAGCTTTCTTT. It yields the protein CASSKELLTEAFF.

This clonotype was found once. The CDR3 DNA reads as TGTGCCACCTCCCGCCTAGCGGGAGGGCCTACCGGGGAGCTGTTTTTT. Its translation is CATSRLAGGPTGELFF. The V gene is TRBV2, the J gene TRBJ2-2; TRBD2 aligns across 12 bases. The CDR3 totals 16 residues. Germline CDR1 SNHLY, CDR2 FYNNEI. With 10 bases clipped from V and 5 bases from J, the junction kept 11 bases outside the gene matches. The full variable domain, with the rest looked up from reference TRBV2 and TRBJ2-2, is EPEVTQTPSHQVTQMGQEVILRCVPISNHLYFYWYRQILGQKVEFLVSFYNNEISEKSEIFDDQFSVERPDGSNFTLKIRSTKLEDSAMYFCATSRLAGGPTGELFFGEGSRLTVL.

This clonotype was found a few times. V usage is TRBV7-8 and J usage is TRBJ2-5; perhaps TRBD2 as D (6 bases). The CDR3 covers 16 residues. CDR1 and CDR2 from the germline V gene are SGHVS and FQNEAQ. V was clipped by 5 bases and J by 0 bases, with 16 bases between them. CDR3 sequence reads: CASSRVGGPNQETQYF. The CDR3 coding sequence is TGTGCCAGCAGCCGGGTGGGGGGACCCAACCAAGAGACCCAGTACTTC.

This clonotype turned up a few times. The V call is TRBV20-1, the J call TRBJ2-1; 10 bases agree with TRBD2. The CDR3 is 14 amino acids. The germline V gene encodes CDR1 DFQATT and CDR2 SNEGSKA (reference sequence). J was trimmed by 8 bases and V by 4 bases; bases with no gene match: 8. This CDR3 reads CSANSGGSGHEQFF. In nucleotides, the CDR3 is TGCAGTGCTAATAGCGGGGGGAGTGGGCATGAGCAGTTCTTC.

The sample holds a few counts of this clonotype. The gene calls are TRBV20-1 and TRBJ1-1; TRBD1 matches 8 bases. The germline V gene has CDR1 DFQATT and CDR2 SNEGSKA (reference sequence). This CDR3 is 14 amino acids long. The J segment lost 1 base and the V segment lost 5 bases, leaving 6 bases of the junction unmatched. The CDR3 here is CSALRTGQNTEAFF. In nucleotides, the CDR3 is TGCAGTGCTCTCAGGACAGGGCAGAACACTGAAGCTTTCTTT.

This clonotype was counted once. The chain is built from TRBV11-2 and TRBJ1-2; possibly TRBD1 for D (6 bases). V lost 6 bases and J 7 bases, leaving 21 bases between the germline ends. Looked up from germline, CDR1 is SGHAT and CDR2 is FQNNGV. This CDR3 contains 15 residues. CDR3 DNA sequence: TGTGCCAGCAGACGTCCCAGTGGGGGGCATGGTGGCTACACCTTC. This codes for CASRRPSGGHGGYTF.

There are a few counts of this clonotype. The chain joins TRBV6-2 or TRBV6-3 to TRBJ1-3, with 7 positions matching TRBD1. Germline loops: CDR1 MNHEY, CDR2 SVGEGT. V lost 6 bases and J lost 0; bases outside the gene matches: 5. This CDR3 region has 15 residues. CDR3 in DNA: TGTGCCAGCAGCAGGGGGGAGTACTCTGGAAACACCATATATTTT. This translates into CASSRGEYSGNTIYF.

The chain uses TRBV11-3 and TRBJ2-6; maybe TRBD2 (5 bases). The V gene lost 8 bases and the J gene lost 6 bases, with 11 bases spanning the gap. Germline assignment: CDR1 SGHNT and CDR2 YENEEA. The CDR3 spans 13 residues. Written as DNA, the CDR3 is TGTGCCAGCGGACCGACTATGGCCAACGTCCTGACTTTC. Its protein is CASGPTMANVLTF.

DNA for the CDR3: TGTGCCACCAGCAGGGTGAAGACTAGCGGCGAAGAGACCCAGTACTTC. The encoded protein is CATSRVKTSGEETQYF. The chain carries TRBV15 and TRBJ2-5, with 9 positions matching TRBD2. V lost 3 bases, J lost 3 bases, and 8 bases stayed unmatched. This CDR3 has 16 amino acids. Germline-derived CDR1 and CDR2 are LNHNV and YYDKDF (reference sequence).

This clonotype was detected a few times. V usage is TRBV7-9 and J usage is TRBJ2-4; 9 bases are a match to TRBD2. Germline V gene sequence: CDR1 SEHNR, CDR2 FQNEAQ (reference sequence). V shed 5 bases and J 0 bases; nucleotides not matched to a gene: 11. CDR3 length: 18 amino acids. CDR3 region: CASSLGLAGGVAKNIQYF. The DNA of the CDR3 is TGTGCCAGCAGCCTGGGACTAGCAGGGGGTGTAGCCAAAAACATTCAGTACTTC. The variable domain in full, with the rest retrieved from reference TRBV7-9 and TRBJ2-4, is DTGVSQNPRHKITKRGQNVTFRCDPISEHNRLYWYRQTLGQGPEFLTYFQNEAQLEKSRLLSDRFSAERPKGSFSTLEIQRTEQGDSAMYLCASSLGLAGGVAKNIQYFGAGTRLSVL.

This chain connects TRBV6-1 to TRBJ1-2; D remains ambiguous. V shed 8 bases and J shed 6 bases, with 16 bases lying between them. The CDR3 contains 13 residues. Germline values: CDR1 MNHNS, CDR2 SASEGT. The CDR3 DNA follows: TGTGCCAGCCAACCCCCGGACGGAGATGGCTACACCTTC. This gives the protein CASQPPDGDGYTF.